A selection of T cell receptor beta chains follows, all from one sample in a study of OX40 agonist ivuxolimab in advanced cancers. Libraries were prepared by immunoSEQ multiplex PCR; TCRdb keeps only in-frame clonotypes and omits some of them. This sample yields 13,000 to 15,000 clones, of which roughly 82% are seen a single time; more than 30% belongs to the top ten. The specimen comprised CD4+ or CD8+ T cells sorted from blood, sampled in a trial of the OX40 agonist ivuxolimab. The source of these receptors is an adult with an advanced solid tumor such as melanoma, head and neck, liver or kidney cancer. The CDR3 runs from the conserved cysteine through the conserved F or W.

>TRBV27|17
CASPGTSGTFSFREQYF
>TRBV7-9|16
CASSSTLKSSYNEQFF
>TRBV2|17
CASLCALDRSCQETQYF
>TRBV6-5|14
CASSATGIHQPQHF
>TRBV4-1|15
CASSQTVGVRDGYTF
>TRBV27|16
CASSLSEGFDRDTQYF
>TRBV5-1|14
CASSLQGGKDTQYF
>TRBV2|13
CASTGGQEDTQYF
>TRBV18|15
CASGRDGSSGNTIYF
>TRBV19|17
CASSITASGTSTDTQYF
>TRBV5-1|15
CASSFEGPINEKLFF
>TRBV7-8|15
CASSHLTENSYEQYF
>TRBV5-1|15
CASSLEGQNTDTQYF
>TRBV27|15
CASSLRGVSNQPQHF
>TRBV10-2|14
CASSESGSGDEQYF
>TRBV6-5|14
CASSYDFGTDTQYF
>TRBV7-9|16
CASSRPPQGVVAEAFF
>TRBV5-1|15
CASSFGTSGRGKQYF
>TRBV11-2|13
CASSLQANTEAFF
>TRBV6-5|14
CASSYEEGVGPQHF
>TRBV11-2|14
CASSLAGGYNEQFF
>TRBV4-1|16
CASNHVSPGAQETQYF
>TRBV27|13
CASSPNLWTEAFF
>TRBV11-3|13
CASSYDSTDTQYF
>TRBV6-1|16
CASSEISGLSTDTQYF
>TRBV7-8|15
CASSTGQADNEKLFF
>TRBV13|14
CASSLGYGNTEAFF
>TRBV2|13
CASSSGTRYEQFF
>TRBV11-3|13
CASSLRHSETQYF
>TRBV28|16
CASSSAGTSGRGEQYF
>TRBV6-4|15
CASSLAGAVFYEQYF
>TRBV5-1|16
CASSLEPAGGVYEQYF
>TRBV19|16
CASSPTTSGRQETQYF
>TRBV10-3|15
CAISPDSGRLDEQFF
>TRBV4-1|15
CASSQGDYPTYEQYF
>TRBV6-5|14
CASSQLVGGNGYTF
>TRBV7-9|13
CASSLSIGDTQYF
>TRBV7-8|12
CASSVRDNEQFF
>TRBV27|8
CASRTQYF
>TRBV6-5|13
CASSLTGGLEQFF
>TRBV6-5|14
CASSYSVAEGTQYF
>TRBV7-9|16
CASSSTDGLAFDEQFF
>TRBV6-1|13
CASSKLAGDTQYF
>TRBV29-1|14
CSVEWVSSYNEQFF
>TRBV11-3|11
CASSGIRDYTF
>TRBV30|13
CAWSRGANYGYTF
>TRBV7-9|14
CASSLAGDTGELFF
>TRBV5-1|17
CASSWGNLAVSSYEQYF
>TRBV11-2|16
CASSPAAAEPYNEQFF
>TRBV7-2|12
CASRTNSYEQYF
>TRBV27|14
CASSPGGAYNEQFF
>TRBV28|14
CASAGGDRNYGYTF
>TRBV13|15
CASSMGLAAYNEQFF
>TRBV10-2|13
CASSDSLDNIQYF